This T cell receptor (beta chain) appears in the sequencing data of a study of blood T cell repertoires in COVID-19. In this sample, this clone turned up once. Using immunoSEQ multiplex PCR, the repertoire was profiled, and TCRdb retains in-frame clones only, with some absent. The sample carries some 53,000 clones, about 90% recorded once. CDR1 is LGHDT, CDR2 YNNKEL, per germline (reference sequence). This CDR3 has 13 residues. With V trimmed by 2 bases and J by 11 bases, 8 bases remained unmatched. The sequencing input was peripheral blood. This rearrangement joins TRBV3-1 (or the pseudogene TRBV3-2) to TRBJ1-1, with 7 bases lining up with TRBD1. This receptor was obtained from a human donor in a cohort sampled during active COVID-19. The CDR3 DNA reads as TGTGCCAGCAGCCAAATCAGGGGGAGGACGGCTTTCTTT. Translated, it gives CASSQIRGRTAFF.